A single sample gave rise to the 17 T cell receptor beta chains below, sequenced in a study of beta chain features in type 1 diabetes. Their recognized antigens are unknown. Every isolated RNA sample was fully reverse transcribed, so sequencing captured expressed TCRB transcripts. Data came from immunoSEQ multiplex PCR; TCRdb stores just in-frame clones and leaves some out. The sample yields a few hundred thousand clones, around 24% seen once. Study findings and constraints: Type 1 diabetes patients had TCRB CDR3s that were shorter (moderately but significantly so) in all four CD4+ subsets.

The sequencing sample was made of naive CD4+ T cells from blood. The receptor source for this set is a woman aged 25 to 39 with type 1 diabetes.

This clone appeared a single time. CDR3 residues: CASSVSGLGANVLTF. CDR3 bases: TGTGCCAGCAGCGTATCGGGTCTCGGGGCCAACGTCCTGACTTTC. V and J are TRBV9 and TRBJ2-6; D gene unclear. CDR1 SGDLS and CDR2 YYNGEE come from the germline V gene. CDR3 size: 15 residues. V lost 1 base and J 4 bases, leaving 9 bases between the germline ends.

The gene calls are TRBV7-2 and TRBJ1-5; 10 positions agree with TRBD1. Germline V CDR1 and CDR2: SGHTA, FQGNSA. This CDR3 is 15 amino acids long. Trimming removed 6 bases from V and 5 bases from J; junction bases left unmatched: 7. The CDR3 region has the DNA TGTGCCAGCAGTCGACAGGGGGCCGGCTATCAGCCCCAGCATTTT. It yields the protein CASSRQGAGYQPQHF.

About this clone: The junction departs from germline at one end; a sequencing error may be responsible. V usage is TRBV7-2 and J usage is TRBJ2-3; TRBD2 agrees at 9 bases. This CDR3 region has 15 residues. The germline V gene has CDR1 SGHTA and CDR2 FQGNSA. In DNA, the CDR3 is TGTGCCAGCAGGTTAGCGGGAGCAAGCACAGATACGCAGTATTTT. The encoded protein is CASRLAGASTDTQYF.

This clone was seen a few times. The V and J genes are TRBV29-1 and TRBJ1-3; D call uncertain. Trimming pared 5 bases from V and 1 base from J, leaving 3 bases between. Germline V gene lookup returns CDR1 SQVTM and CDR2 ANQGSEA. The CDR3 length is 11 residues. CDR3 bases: TGCAGCGTTCCTTCTGGAAACACCATATATTTT. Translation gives CSVPSGNTIYF.

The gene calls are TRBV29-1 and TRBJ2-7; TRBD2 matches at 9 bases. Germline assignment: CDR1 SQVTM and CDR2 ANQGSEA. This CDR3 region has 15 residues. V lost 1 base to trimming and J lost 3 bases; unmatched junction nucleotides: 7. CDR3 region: CSVEVREGTLYEQYF. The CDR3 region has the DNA TGCAGCGTTGAAGTGCGGGAGGGCACACTCTACGAGCAGTACTTC.

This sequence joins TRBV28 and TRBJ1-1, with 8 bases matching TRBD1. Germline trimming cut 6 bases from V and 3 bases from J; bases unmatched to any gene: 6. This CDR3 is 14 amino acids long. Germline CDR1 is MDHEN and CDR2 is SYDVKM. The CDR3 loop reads CASRWTGRDTEAFF. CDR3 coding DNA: TGTGCCAGCAGATGGACAGGGAGGGACACTGAAGCTTTCTTT.

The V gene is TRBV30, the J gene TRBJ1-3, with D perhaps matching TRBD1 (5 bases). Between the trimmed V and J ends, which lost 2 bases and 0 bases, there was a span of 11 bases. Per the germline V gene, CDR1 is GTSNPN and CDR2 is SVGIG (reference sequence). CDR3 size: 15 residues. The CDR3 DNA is TGTGCCTGGAGTCTTGGCGGGGGCTCTGGAAACACCATATATTTT. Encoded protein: CAWSLGGGSGNTIYF. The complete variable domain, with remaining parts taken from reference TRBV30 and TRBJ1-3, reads SQTIHQWPATLVQPVGSPLSLECTVEGTSNPNLYWYRQAAGRGLQLLFYSVGIGQISSEVPQNLSASRPQDRQFILSSKKLLLSDSGFYLCAWSLGGGSGNTIYFGEGSWLTVV.

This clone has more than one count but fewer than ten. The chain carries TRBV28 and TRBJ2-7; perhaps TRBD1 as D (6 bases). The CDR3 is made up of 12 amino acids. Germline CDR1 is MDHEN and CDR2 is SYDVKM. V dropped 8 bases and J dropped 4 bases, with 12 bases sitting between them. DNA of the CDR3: TGTGCCAGCCTTGCAGGGACATACGAGCAGTACTTC. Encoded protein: CASLAGTYEQYF.

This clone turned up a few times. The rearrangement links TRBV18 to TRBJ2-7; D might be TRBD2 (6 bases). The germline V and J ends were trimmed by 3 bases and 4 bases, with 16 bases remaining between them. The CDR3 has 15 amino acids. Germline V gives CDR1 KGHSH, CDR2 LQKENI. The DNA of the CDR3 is TGTGCCAGCTCACCGTCAGACGCCGGAGGGTACGAGCAGTACTTC. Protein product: CASSPSDAGGYEQYF.

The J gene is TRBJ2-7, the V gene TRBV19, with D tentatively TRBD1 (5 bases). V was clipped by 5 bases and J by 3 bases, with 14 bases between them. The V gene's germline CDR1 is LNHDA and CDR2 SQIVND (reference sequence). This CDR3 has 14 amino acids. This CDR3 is CASSPTGSSYEQYF. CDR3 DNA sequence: TGTGCCAGTAGTCCCACAGGTTCTAGCTACGAGCAGTACTTC.

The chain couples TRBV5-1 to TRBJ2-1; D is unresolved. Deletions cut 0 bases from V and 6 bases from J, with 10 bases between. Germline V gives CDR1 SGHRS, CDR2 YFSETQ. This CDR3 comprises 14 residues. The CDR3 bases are TGCGCCAGCAGCTTGGGATCCCTAGGCAATGAGCAGTTCTTC. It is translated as CASSLGSLGNEQFF.

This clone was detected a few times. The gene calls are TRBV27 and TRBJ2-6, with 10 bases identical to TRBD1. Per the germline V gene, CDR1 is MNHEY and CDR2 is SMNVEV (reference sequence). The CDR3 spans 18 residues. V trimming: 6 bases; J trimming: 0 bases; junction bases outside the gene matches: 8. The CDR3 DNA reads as TGTGCCAGCAGGGGGGACAGGGGAAGACCCTCTGGGGCCAACGTCCTGACTTTC. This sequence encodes CASRGDRGRPSGANVLTF.

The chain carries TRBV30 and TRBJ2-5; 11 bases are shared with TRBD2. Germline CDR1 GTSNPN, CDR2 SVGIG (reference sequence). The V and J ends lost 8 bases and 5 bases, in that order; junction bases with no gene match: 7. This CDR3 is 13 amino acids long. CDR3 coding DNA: TGTGCCAGAAAAGTAGCGGGAGGGGAGACCCAGTACTTC. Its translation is CARKVAGGETQYF.

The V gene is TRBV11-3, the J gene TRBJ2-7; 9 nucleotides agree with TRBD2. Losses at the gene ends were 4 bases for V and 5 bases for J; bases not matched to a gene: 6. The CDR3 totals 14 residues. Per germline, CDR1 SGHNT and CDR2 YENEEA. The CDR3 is CASSWIAGVHEQYF. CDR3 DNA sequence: TGTGCCAGCAGCTGGATAGCGGGAGTCCACGAGCAGTACTTC.

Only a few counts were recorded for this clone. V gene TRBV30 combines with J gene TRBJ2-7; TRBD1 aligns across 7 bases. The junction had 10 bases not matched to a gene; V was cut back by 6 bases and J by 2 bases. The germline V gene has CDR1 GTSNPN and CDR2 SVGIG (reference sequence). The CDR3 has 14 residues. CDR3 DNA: TGTGCCTGCGCTGGACAGGCGGTTACCTACGAGCAGTACTTC. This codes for CACAGQAVTYEQYF.

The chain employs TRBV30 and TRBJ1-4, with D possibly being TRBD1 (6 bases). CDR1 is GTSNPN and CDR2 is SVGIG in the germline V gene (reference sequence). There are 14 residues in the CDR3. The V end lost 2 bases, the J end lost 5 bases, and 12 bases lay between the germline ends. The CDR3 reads CAWSQQGLNEKLFF. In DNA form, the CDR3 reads TGTGCCTGGAGTCAACAGGGCCTGAATGAAAAACTGTTTTTT.

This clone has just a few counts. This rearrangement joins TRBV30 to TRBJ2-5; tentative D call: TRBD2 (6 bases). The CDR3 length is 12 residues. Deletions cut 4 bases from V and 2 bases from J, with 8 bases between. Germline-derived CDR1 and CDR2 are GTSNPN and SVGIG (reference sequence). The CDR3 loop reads CAWTAGQETQYF. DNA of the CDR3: TGTGCCTGGACTGCGGGACAAGAGACCCAGTACTTC.